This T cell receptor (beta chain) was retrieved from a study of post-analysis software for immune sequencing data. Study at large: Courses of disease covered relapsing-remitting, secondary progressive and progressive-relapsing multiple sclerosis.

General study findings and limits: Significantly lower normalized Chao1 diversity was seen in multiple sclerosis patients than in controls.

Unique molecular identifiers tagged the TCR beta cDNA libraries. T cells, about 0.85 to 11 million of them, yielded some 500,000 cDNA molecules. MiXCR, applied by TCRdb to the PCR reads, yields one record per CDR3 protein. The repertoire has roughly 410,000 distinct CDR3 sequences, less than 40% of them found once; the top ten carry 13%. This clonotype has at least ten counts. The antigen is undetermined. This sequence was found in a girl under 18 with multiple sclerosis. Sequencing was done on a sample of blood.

The CDR3 region is CASSPGSMVNEQFF. CDR3 bases: TGTGCCAGCAGCCCCGGAAGTATGGTCAATGAGCAGTTCTTC. This chain connects TRBV7-2 to TRBJ2-1; D remains ambiguous. CDR3 length: 14 residues. Trimming took off 5 bases at V and 6 bases at J, with 14 bases between the two ends. CDR1 is SGHTA and CDR2 is FQGNSA in the germline V gene.